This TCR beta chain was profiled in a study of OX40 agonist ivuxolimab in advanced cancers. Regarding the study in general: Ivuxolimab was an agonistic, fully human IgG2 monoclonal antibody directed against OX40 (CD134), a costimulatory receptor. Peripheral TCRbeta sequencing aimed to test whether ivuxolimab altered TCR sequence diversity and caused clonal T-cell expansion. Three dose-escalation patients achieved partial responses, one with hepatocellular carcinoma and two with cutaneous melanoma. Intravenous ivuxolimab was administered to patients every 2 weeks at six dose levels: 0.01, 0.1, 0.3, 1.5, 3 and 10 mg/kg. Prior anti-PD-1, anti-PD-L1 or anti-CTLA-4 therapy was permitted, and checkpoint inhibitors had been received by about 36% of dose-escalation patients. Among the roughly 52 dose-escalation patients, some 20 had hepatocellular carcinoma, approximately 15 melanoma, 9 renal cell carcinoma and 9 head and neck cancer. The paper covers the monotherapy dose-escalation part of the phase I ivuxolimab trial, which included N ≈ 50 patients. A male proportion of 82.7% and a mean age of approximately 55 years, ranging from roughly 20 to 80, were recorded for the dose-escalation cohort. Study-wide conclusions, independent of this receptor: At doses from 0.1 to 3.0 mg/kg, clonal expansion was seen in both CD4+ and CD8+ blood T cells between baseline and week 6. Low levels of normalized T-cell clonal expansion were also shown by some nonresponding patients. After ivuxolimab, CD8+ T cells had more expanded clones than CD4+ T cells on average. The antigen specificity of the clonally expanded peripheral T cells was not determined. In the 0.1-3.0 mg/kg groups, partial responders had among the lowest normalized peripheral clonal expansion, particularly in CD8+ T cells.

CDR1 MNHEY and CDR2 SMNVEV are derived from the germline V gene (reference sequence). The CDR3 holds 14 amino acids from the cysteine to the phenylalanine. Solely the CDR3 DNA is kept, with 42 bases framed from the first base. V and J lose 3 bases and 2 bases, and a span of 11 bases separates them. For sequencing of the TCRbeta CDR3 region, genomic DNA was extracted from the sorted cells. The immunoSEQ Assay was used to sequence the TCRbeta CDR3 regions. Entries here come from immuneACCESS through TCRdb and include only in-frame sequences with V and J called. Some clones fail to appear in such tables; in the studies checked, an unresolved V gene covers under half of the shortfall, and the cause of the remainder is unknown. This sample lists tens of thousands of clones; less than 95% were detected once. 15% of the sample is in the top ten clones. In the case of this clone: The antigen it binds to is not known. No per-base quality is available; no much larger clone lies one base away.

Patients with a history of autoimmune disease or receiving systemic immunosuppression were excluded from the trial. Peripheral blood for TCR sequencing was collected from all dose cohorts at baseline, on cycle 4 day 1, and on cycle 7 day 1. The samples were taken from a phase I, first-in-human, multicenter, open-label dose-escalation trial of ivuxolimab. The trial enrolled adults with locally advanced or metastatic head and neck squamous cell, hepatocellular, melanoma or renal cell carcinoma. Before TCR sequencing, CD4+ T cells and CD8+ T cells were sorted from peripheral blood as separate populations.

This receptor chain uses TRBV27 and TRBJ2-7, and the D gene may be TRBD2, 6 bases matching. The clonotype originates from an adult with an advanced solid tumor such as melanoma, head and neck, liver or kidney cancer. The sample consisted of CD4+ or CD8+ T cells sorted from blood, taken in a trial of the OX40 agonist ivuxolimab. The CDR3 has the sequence CASSLGGPPYEQYF. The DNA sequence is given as TGTGCCAGCAGTTTGGGGGGACCTCCCTACGAGCAGTACTTC.